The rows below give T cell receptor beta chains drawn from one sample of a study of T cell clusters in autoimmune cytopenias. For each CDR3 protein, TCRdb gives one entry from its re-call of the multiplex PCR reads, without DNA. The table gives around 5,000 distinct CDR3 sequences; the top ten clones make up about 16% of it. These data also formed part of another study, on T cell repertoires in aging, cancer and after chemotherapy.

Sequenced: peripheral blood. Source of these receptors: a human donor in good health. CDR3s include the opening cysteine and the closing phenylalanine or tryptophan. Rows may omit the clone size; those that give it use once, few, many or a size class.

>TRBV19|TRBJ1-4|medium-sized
CASSIRGYEKLFF
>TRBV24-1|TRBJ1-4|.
CATPVGDEKLFF
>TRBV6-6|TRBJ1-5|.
CASTLMQADSNQPQHF
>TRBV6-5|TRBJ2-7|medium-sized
CASSYNRWTVSFEQYF
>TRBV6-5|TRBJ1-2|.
CASRDDSNYGYTF
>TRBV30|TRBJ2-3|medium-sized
CAWSSAGGAPDTQYF
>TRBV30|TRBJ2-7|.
CAWSRSRQYEQYF
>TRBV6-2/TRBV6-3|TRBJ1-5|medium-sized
CASSYQGHYSNQPQHF
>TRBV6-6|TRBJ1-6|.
CASSYSTDRGIRSPLHF
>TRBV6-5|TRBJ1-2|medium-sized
CASTQGPYGYTF
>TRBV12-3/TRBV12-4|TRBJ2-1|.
CASREGPGFSYNEQFF
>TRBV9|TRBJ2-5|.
CASSVSGAQETQYF
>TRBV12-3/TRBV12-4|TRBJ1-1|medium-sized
CASSGQGTEAFF
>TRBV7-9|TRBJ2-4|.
CASSLTAPRGYIQYF
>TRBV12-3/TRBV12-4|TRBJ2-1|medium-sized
CASTSAGGGGDEQFF
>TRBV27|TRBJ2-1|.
CASSLSSYNEQFF
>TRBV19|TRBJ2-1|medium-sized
CATVSYNEQFF
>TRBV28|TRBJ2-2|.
CASHPPLNTGELFF
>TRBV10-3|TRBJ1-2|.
CAISETGDHGYTF
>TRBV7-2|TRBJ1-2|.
CASSLGTGVQYGYTF
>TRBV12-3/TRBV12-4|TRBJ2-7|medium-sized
CASSRGTGGYEQYF
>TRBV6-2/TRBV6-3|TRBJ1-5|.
CASRPVQGLDQPQHF
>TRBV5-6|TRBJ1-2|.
CASSLNPVRTYGYTF
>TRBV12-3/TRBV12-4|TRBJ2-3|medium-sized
CASSPRGTPGNTQYF
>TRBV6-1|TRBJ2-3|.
CASSEGDLVDTQYF
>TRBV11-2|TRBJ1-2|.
CASSLDRGRGYTF
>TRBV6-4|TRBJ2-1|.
CASSDSISDAYNEQFF
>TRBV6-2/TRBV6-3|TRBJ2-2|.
CASSGRSERSDRGYTGELFF
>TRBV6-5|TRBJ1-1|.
CASSYSRTANLGTEAFF
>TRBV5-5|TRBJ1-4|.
CASRTTGATNEKLFF
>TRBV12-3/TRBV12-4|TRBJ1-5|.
CASSYPPGVPQHF
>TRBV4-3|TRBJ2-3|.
CASSQDSAGGADTQYF
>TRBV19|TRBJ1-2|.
CASSPGLPKGSHYGYTF
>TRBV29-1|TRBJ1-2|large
CSVAGQGRNYGYTF
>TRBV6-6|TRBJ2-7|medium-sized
CASSNSRDTYEQYF
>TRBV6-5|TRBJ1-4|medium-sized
CASSYSRGFLTNEKLFF
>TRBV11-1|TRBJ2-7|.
CASSYLSAGAYF
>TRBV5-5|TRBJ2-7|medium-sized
CASSLSLYEQYF
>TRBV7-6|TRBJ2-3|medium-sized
CASTRGRADTQYF
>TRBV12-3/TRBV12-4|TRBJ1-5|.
CASSSSQGHQPQHF
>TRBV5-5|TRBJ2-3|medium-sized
CASSEGHRDSITDTQYF
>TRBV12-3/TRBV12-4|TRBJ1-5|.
CASAIFTLGAKPNSNQPQHF
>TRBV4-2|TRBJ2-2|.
CASSREISNTGELFF
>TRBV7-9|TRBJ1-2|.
CASSYPPGEEGYTF
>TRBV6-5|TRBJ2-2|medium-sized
CASSYSSGQGNTGELFF
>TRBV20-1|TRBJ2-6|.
CSARTSGPGANVLTF
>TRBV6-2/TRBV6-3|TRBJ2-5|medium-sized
CASSPNRVRTQYF
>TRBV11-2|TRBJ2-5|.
CASSLDLTEETQYF
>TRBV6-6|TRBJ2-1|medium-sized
CASSRPYNEQFF
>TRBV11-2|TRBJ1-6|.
CASSLDQGFNSPLHF
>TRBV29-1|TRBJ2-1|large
CSVTGAGEQFF
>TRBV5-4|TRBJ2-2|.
CASSLAGSTGELFF
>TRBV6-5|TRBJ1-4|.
CASGSGNEKLFF
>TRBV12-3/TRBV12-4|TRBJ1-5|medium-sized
CASSLHPGYQHF
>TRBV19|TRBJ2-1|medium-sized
CASSIEGAAYNEQFF